This is a list of T cell receptor beta chains from one sample in a study of T cells in Graves' hyperthyroidism and ophthalmopathy. TCRdb analysed the multiplex PCR reads with MiXCR anew, one entry per CDR3 protein. The sample yields about 640,000 distinct CDR3 sequences, 13% to 15% seen once. Specimen: blood. Receptor source: a woman between 45 and 60 years old with Graves' ophthalmopathy. Each CDR3 is given with its conserved first and last residue. D genes are given only for firm matches. Clone size is stated in some rows and not others, as once, few, many or a class when expanded.

J,D,V,size,DNA,CDR3
TRBJ1-1,-,TRBV6-1,many,TGTGCCAGCAGTGACAGCAAGTCGAACACTGAAGCTTTCTTT,CASSDSKSNTEAFF
TRBJ1-5,-,TRBV6-2/TRBV6-3,many,TGTGCCAGCAGCTCGTTCTTTCCGGAACAGGACCGCCCCTATAGCAATCAGCCCCAGCATTTT,CASSSFFPEQDRPYSNQPQHF
TRBJ2-5,-,TRBV4-2,-,TGTGCCAGCAGCCAAATGGTGGGCGAAGAGACCCAGTACTTC,CASSQMVGEETQYF
TRBJ2-6,-,TRBV7-3,many,TGTGCCAGCAGCGCCGACAGCAGCTCTGGGGCCAACGTCCTGACTTTC,CASSADSSSGANVLTF
TRBJ2-5,-,TRBV7-8,many,TGTGCCAGCAGCCCCACGGGACCCATCCAAGAGACCCAGTACTTC,CASSPTGPIQETQYF
TRBJ2-3,-,TRBV12-3/TRBV12-4,-,TGTGCCAGCAGGCTCCTAGATACGCAGTATTTT,CASRLLDTQYF
TRBJ1-5,-,TRBV11-1,-,TGTGCCAGCAGCCTGATAGGGAAAAATCAGCCCCAGCATTTT,CASSLIGKNQPQHF
TRBJ1-3,-,TRBV27,-,TGTGCCAGCAGTTTCTCTCCGGTGAACTCTGGAAACACCATATATTTT,CASSFSPVNSGNTIYF
TRBJ1-5,-,TRBV27,-,TGTGCCAGCAGTCCAAATATAGGGGGACCTTCTCCCCAGCATTTT,CASSPNIGGPSPQHF
TRBJ1-1,-,TRBV2,many,TGTGCCAGCATTAGGACAGCGAACACTGAAGCTTTCTTT,CASIRTANTEAFF
TRBJ1-1,-,TRBV6-1,-,TGTGCCAGCAGTGAAAGAACAGGGACTGAAGCTTTCTTT,CASSERTGTEAFF
TRBJ2-1,-,TRBV11-2,many,TGTGCCAGCAGCCACACCGGGGCCGTCGATGAGCAGTTCTTC,CASSHTGAVDEQFF
TRBJ2-1,TRBD2,TRBV7-2,many,TGTGCCAGCAGCTTCAAGACTAGCGGGAGGGCATACAATGAGCAGTTCTTC,CASSFKTSGRAYNEQFF
TRBJ2-1,-,TRBV28,-,TGTGCCAGCCAGGGGGGGGCATGGTACAATGAGCAGTTCTTC,CASQGGAWYNEQFF
TRBJ2-7,TRBD1,TRBV5-1,few,TGCGCCAGCAGCACGGACAGGGCCCCCTACGAGCAGTACTTC,CASSTDRAPYEQYF
TRBJ1-1,-,TRBV7-3,many,TGTGCCAGCAGCTTAACGAGGCGGGGAGAAGCTTTCTTT,CASSLTRRGEAFF
TRBJ1-4,-,TRBV20-1,many,TGCAGTGCTAGAGATCGTCGAGGGCGGAATGAAAAACTGTTTTTT,CSARDRRGRNEKLFF
TRBJ2-5,-,TRBV6-6,-,TGTGCCAGCAGTTACTCGCAGGTCGAAGGGACCCAGTACTTC,CASSYSQVEGTQYF
TRBJ2-7,-,TRBV7-9,many,TGTGCCAGCAGCTTAGGACGTAACCCCCACGAGCAGTACTTC,CASSLGRNPHEQYF
TRBJ2-2,TRBD2,TRBV20-1,few,TGCAGTGCTCCCACCAGCGGGACCAACACCGGGGAGCTGTTTTTT,CSAPTSGTNTGELFF
TRBJ2-1,TRBD2,TRBV20-1,many,TGCAGTGCTACATTAGCGGGAGGGACCTACAATGAGCAGTTCTTC,CSATLAGGTYNEQFF
TRBJ2-1,TRBD1,TRBV7-2,many,TGTGCCAGCAAGAGAGGAGACAGGGGCTACAATGAGCAGTTCTTC,CASKRGDRGYNEQFF
TRBJ2-5,-,TRBV18,many,TGTGCCAGCTCACCTGGAAGACGAGAGACCCAGTACTTC,CASSPGRRETQYF
TRBJ2-2,TRBD1,TRBV12-3/TRBV12-4,-,TGTGCCAGCAGTGCGCGACAGGGGGGGGCCGGGGAGCTGTTTTTT,CASSARQGGAGELFF
TRBJ2-7,-,TRBV27,many,TGTGCCAGCAGTTTAGGAACACCTCTTACCTACGAGCAGTACTTC,CASSLGTPLTYEQYF
TRBJ2-2,-,TRBV7-9,few,TGTGCCAGCAGCTTAGGAGTGGCCAACACCGGGGAGCTGTTTTTT,CASSLGVANTGELFF
TRBJ2-7,-,TRBV11-3,many,TGTGCCAGCACCGTTAGGGGTGGAGGGCTCTACGAGCAGTACTTC,CASTVRGGGLYEQYF
TRBJ2-1,TRBD2,TRBV3-1,many,TGTGCCAGCAGCGACGGACTAGCGGGATTGTATGAGCAGTTCTTC,CASSDGLAGLYEQFF
TRBJ2-7,-,TRBV5-1,many,TGCGCCAGCAGCTTGGAAGGTATTCCTTACGAGCAGTACTTC,CASSLEGIPYEQYF